Listed below are T cell receptor beta chains from one sample, sequenced in a study of blood T cell repertoires in COVID-19. The repertoire was sequenced with immunoSEQ multiplex PCR; TCRdb's copy has only in-frame clones and lacks some. The data contain about 140,000 clones, about four fifths of them seen just once; the ten biggest clones take up around 1.6%. Source material: peripheral blood. The receptors come from a human donor in a cohort sampled during active COVID-19. CDR3s include the opening cysteine and the closing phenylalanine or tryptophan. D genes are given only for firm matches. Expanded clones are given a class, and other clones once, few, many or no size at all.

v_call,d_call,clone_size,j_call,cdr3_nt,cdr3_aa
TRBV6-5,NA,NA,TRBJ1-5,TGTGCCAGCAGTTCGGACAGCCAGAATCAGCCCCAGCATTTT,CASSSDSQNQPQHF
TRBV18,TRBD1,NA,TRBJ1-3,TGTGCCAGCTCACCCGCTGTCGGACAGGCCAGCTCTGGAAACACCATATATTTT,CASSPAVGQASSGNTIYF
TRBV25-1,NA,few,TRBJ1-4,TGTGCCAGCAGGGAGGCAGGAGAGAATGAAAAACTGTTTTTT,CASREAGENEKLFF
TRBV28,NA,NA,TRBJ1-6,TGTGCCAGCGCCCCCCCAGGGCCCTATAATTCACCCCTCCACTTT,CASAPPGPYNSPLHF
TRBV7-9,TRBD1,NA,TRBJ2-3,TGTGCCAGCAGCTTAGAGGGGGCAGGTGATACGCAGTATTTT,CASSLEGAGDTQYF
TRBV6-5,NA,NA,TRBJ2-1,TGTGCCAGCAGTTACTCGGGAGCGGGCAATGAGCAGTTCTTC,CASSYSGAGNEQFF
TRBV28,NA,NA,TRBJ2-7,TGTGCCAGCAGTTTGATGGGACTCCTTAGCTCCTACGAGCAGTACTTC,CASSLMGLLSSYEQYF
TRBV6-5,TRBD2,once,TRBJ2-1,TGTGCCAGCAGTCAGCTAGCGGGAGGGGTTGTTGAGCAGTTCTTC,CASSQLAGGVVEQFF
TRBV28,TRBD1,NA,TRBJ2-1,TGTGCCAGCAGCACTACCTTAACGGGACAGGGACCCAATGAGCAGTTCTTC,CASSTTLTGQGPNEQFF
TRBV5-4,TRBD1,once,TRBJ2-7,TGTGCCAGCAGCTTGGAACAGGGGACCTACGAGCAGTACTTC,CASSLEQGTYEQYF
TRBV7-8,NA,NA,TRBJ1-2,TGTGCCAGCAGCTTAGGCAGGGGCCAGGATGGCTACACCTTC,CASSLGRGQDGYTF
TRBV28,TRBD1,NA,TRBJ2-3,TGTGCCAGCAGTTCCCTACAGGGGGCTGGCACAGATACGCAGTATTTT,CASSSLQGAGTDTQYF
TRBV5-7,TRBD2,NA,TRBJ2-2,TGTGCCCCCCGGATTGAGCGGGAGGATGCCGGGGAGCTGTTTTTT,CAPRIEREDAGELFF
TRBV11-3,TRBD2,NA,TRBJ2-3,TGTGCCAGCAGCCGTAGCGGGCTTAGCACAGATACGCAGTATTTT,CASSRSGLSTDTQYF
TRBV3-1/TRBV3-2,NA,NA,TRBJ1-4,TGTGCCAGCAGCCAAAGTGGTGGAGCTAATGAAAAACTGTTTTTT,CASSQSGGANEKLFF
TRBV27,NA,NA,TRBJ2-5,TGTGCCAGCAGTTTACAGGGCAGGGATACCCAGTACTTC,CASSLQGRDTQYF
TRBV6-5,NA,NA,TRBJ2-5,TGTGCCAGCAGTTACTCGAGGGACCAAGAGACCCAGTACTTC,CASSYSRDQETQYF
TRBV28,TRBD1,NA,TRBJ1-5,TGTGCCAGCAGTCCACAGGGGTTGTCAAATCAGCCCCAGCATTTT,CASSPQGLSNQPQHF
TRBV27,NA,NA,TRBJ1-5,TGTGCCAGCAGTTCCAAATCACGGAGGGGCAATCAGCCCCAGCATTTT,CASSSKSRRGNQPQHF
TRBV9,NA,NA,TRBJ1-3,TGTGCCAGCAGCGTAGCTTTGGCAGGGTGGACTGGAAACACCATATATTTT,CASSVALAGWTGNTIYF
TRBV6-5,NA,NA,TRBJ1-1,TGTGCCAGCAGTTTCTTATCGACAGAGAGAAGTGAAGCTTTCTTT,CASSFLSTERSEAFF
TRBV5-1,TRBD1,once,TRBJ2-7,TGCGCCAGCAGCTTCGGACAGGGTGTGGGGGAGCAGTACTTC,CASSFGQGVGEQYF
TRBV7-3,TRBD1,NA,TRBJ2-7,TGTGCCAGCAGCGCGGACAGGGGGAGCGAGCAGTACTTC,CASSADRGSEQYF
TRBV5-1,NA,few,TRBJ1-2,TGCGCCAGCAGCTCCGGACAGCAGAACTATGGCTACACCTTC,CASSSGQQNYGYTF
TRBV9,TRBD2,NA,TRBJ2-5,TGTGCCAGCAGCGTAGATCTAGCGGGAGCCAGTAGGACCCAGTACTTC,CASSVDLAGASRTQYF
TRBV28,NA,NA,TRBJ1-5,TGTGCCAGCAGTCCCGGCCGCACCAGGGCCCAGCATTTT,CASSPGRTRAQHF
TRBV24-1,NA,NA,TRBJ2-7,TGTGCCACCAGTGTCCTGAGCTCCTACGAGCAGTACTTC,CATSVLSSYEQYF
TRBV7-9,TRBD1,NA,TRBJ2-3,TGTGCCAGCAGCTACGGGACAGCAAGCACAGATACGCAGTATTTT,CASSYGTASTDTQYF
TRBV7-3,TRBD2,NA,TRBJ2-7,TGTGCCAGCAGCCCAACTAGCGGGAGCTACGAGCAGTACTTC,CASSPTSGSYEQYF
TRBV3-1/TRBV3-2,NA,NA,TRBJ1-4,TGTGCCAGCAGCCAAAGGGGAAATGAAAAACTGTTTTTT,CASSQRGNEKLFF
TRBV25-1,NA,NA,TRBJ2-7,TGTGCCAGCCGGGGATACACCTACGAGCAGTACTTT,CASRGYTYEQYF
TRBV6-5,NA,NA,TRBJ1-6,TGTGCCAGCAGTTACAACGGACAAGCTTATAATTCACCTCTCCACTTT,CASSYNGQAYNSPLHF
TRBV7-6,TRBD1,few,TRBJ2-7,TGTGCCAGCAGCTTAGTTGGGACAGGGGGCTTCTACGAGCAGTACTTC,CASSLVGTGGFYEQYF
TRBV6-5,NA,NA,TRBJ2-5,TGTGCCAGCAGTTACTCCTTTCTTGGGGGGAGAAAGACCCAGTACTTC,CASSYSFLGGRKTQYF
TRBV7-9,TRBD2,NA,TRBJ2-1,TGTGCCAGCAGCTTAACTCTAGGGCTAGCGGGTAACAATGAGCAGTTCTTC,CASSLTLGLAGNNEQFF
TRBV7-2,TRBD2,NA,TRBJ2-2,TGTGCCAGCAGCCAGACTAGCGACGGGGAGCTGTTTTTT,CASSQTSDGELFF
TRBV27,TRBD1,NA,TRBJ1-4,TGTGCCAGCAGTTTCGGACAGGCCCCTAATGAAAAACTGTTTTTT,CASSFGQAPNEKLFF
TRBV3-1/TRBV3-2,NA,NA,TRBJ2-3,TGTGCCAGCAGCCAGGGAGGACCCACAGATACGCAGTATTTT,CASSQGGPTDTQYF
TRBV28,TRBD2,NA,TRBJ2-1,TGTGCCAGCAGTGCCAGCGGGAGGGTAAACAATGAGCAGTTCTTC,CASSASGRVNNEQFF
TRBV18,TRBD1,NA,TRBJ2-7,TGTGCCAGCTCATCGGACAGGGGGCCGCATTTGGTCGAGCAGTACTTC,CASSSDRGPHLVEQYF